The 23 T cell receptor beta chains below all came from one sample that was sequenced in a study of vaccination and CD4 T cells after COVID-19. Cultured CD4+ T cells had their DNA profiled by the Oncomine TCR Beta short-read assay. TCRdb analysed the PCR reads with MiXCR anew, one entry per CDR3 protein. The profile shows several thousand distinct CDR3 sequences, under 45% of them singletons. Treatment denoted: approximately nine-day PBMC culture with coronavirus spike peptide pools or control peptides (ViraFEST assay). Pre-COVID-19 pandemic sampling (2011-2018) yielded the unexposed donor's CD4+ T cells. No antigen has been identified for these receptors. The specimen sequenced was CD4+ T cells from blood, cultured in vitro. The receptors were sampled from a human donor in good health.

The chain combines TRBV19 with TRBJ1-5, with TRBD1 identical over 12 bases. The CDR3 extends over 12 amino acids. The ends lost 11 bases at V and 7 bases at J; junction bases unmatched: 3. CDR1 and CDR2 (germline): LNHDA, SQIVND (reference sequence). CDR3: CAGGTGGQPQHF. In DNA form, the CDR3 reads TGTGCCGGAGGGACAGGGGGCCAGCCCCAGCATTTT. Based on the CDR3 plus reference TRBV19 and TRBJ1-5, the full variable domain is DGGITQSPKYLFRKEGQNVTLSCEQNLNHDAMYWYRQDPGQGLRLIYYSQIVNDFQKGDIAEGYSVSREKKESFPLTVTSAQKNPTAFYLCAGGTGGQPQHFGDGTRLSIL.

V and J are TRBV7-6 and TRBJ2-5; D is possibly TRBD2 (5 bases). CDR3 size: 14 residues. V lost 3 bases and J 5 bases, leaving 13 bases between the germline ends. Germline CDR1 and CDR2: SGHVS and FNYEAQ. Here the CDR3 reads CASSFGGPRETQYF. The CDR3 coding sequence is TGTGCCAGCAGCTTCGGCGGGCCCCGGGAGACCCAGTACTTC.

The chain uses TRBV27 and TRBJ2-1; D is uncertain. V dropped 7 bases and J dropped 5 bases, with 9 bases sitting between them. Germline CDR1 MNHEY, CDR2 SMNVEV (reference sequence). The CDR3 consists of 12 residues. CDR3 residues: CASNDLNNEQFF. The DNA of the CDR3 is TGTGCCAGCAATGACTTAAACAATGAGCAGTTCTTC.

This sequence joins TRBV18 and TRBJ2-5; 9 bases map to TRBD2. V was clipped by 0 bases and J by 2 bases; unmatched bases: 4. This CDR3 is 16 amino acids long. CDR1 KGHSH and CDR2 LQKENI come from the germline V gene. The CDR3 DNA follows: TGTGCCAGCTCACCACCGTCTAGCGGGGAACAAGAGACCCAGTACTTC. As protein: CASSPPSSGEQETQYF.

Only one count was recorded for this clonotype. V is TRBV7-6 and J is TRBJ2-3; maybe TRBD2 (6 bases). The V end was cut by 2 bases, the J end by 1 base, with 10 bases between. The CDR3 extends over 15 amino acids. Germline CDR1 and CDR2: SGHVS and FNYEAQ. CDR3 in DNA: TGTGCCAGCAGCTTATGGGGGACTCGCACAGATACGCAGTATTTT. This sequence encodes CASSLWGTRTDTQYF.

The rearrangement joins TRBV24-1 to TRBJ2-7; maybe TRBD1 (6 bases). Trimming shortened V by 8 bases and J by 1 base, and 11 bases separated the two germline ends. This CDR3 is 13 amino acids long. Germline V gives CDR1 KGHDR, CDR2 SFDVKD. The CDR3 reads CATTQQGSYEQYF. The CDR3 region has the DNA TGTGCCACCACCCAACAGGGTTCCTACGAGCAGTACTTC.

For this clonotype: Just one base apart from a much larger clone, this may be a read error. Since no conserved phenylalanine or tryptophan closes the CDR3, a read error is the likely cause. CDR3 DNA sequence: TGTGCCAGCAGCTTAGACACGAATCAGCCCCAGCATTCT. This encodes CASSLDTNQPQHS. The rearrangement joins TRBV7-2 to TRBJ1-5; D call uncertain. Per the germline V gene, CDR1 is SGHTA and CDR2 is FQGNSA. V shed 1 base and J shed 4 bases, with 5 bases lying between them. The CDR3 has 13 residues.

By share, this clonotype counts as medium-sized. V and J are TRBV6-4 and TRBJ2-1; the D is unclear. Germline V CDR1 and CDR2: MRHNA, SNTAGT. V lost 2 bases to trimming and J lost 0 bases, with 2 bases between them. The CDR3 has 13 amino acids. The CDR3: CASSDSSYNEQFF. Written as DNA, the CDR3 is TGTGCCAGCAGTGACAGCTCCTACAATGAGCAGTTCTTC.

This clonotype ranks as medium-sized. This chain links TRBV7-9 with TRBJ2-3, with 8 bases aligning to TRBD1. The junction had 2 bases not matched to a gene; V was cut back by 3 bases and J by 0 bases. CDR1 and CDR2 (germline): SEHNR, FQNEAQ (reference sequence). The CDR3 totals 15 residues. CDR3 nucleotide sequence: TGTGCCAGCAGCTTGACAGGGGATAGCACAGATACGCAGTATTTT. Translating it yields CASSLTGDSTDTQYF.

This clonotype has a handful of counts. The chain is built from TRBV6-1 and TRBJ1-2, with 7 positions matching TRBD1. The V gene end was trimmed by 6 bases and the J gene end by 3 bases; junction bases not matched to a gene: 1. Germline V gives CDR1 MNHNS, CDR2 SASEGT. This CDR3 contains 12 residues. For the CDR3, the DNA is TGTGCCAGCAGGGGGACAGACTATGGCTACACCTTC. Protein: CASRGTDYGYTF.

This chain connects TRBV7-2 to TRBJ2-7; 8 positions match TRBD1. Germline CDR1 SGHTA, CDR2 FQGNSA. This CDR3 is 15 amino acids long. Losses at the gene ends were 5 bases for V and 6 bases for J; bases not matched to a gene: 12. DNA for the CDR3: TGTGCCAGCAGCGCCAGACAGGGGCCCACTTCCGAGCAGTACTTC. Translating it yields CASSARQGPTSEQYF.

This clonotype was observed a handful of times. The chain is built from TRBV6-4 and TRBJ1-2; a weak D match, TRBD1 (5 bases). Deletions cut 6 bases from V and 4 bases from J, with 15 bases between. The germline V gene encodes CDR1 MRHNA and CDR2 SNTAGT. The CDR3 consists of 14 residues. The CDR3 here is CASRDTPGGYGYTF. The CDR3 region has the DNA TGTGCCAGCAGGGACACCCCTGGGGGCTATGGCTACACCTTC.

The J gene is TRBJ2-5, the V gene TRBV7-9, with D unclear. The CDR3 loop spans 12 amino acids. The germline gives CDR1 SEHNR, CDR2 FQNEAQ (reference sequence). V was trimmed by 2 bases and J by 4 bases, leaving 5 bases between them. CDR3 residues: CASSLRAETQYF. DNA for the CDR3: TGTGCCAGCAGCTTAAGGGCAGAGACCCAGTACTTC.

The J gene is TRBJ1-2, the V gene TRBV29-1; D ambiguous. This CDR3 region has 9 residues. V lost 4 bases to trimming and J lost 7 bases, with 4 bases between them. Germline loops: CDR1 SQVTM, CDR2 ANQGSEA. The CDR3 DNA is TGCAGCGTTGCTCCTGGCTACACCTTC. This sequence encodes CSVAPGYTF.

This clonotype was seen a few times. The chain is built from TRBV7-9 and TRBJ1-1; no firm D call. Germline V CDR1 and CDR2: SEHNR, FQNEAQ (reference sequence). The ends were cut back, 0 bases at V and 6 bases at J, with 5 bases in the middle. The CDR3 is made up of 12 amino acids. CDR3 protein: CASSLAGAEAFF. CDR3 nucleotides: TGTGCCAGCAGCTTAGCAGGAGCTGAAGCTTTCTTT.

The chain has TRBV6-1 and TRBJ2-3; tentatively, D is TRBD1 (6 bases). Trimming took off 6 bases at V and 6 bases at J, with 10 bases between the two ends. In germline, CDR1 is MNHNS, CDR2 SASEGT. There are 12 residues in the CDR3. CDR3 in DNA: TGTGCCAGCAGACAGGGTTTCGATACGCAGTATTTT. Protein product: CASRQGFDTQYF.

The chain carries TRBV11-3 and TRBJ2-3, with 13 bases aligning to TRBD2. The germline V gene encodes CDR1 SGHNT and CDR2 YENEEA. V was pared by 2 bases and J by 6 bases, with 11 bases of the junction left unmatched. The CDR3 extends over 18 amino acids. Written as DNA, the CDR3 is TGTGCCAGCAGCTTATTTCCCCCCGGGACTAGCGGGGCGGATACGCAGTATTTT. Translation: CASSLFPPGTSGADTQYF.

The genes are TRBV19 and TRBJ2-7; D is perhaps TRBD1 (6 bases). The germline V and J ends were trimmed by 3 bases and 2 bases, with 17 bases remaining between them. The CDR3 extends over 16 amino acids. From germline, CDR1 is LNHDA and CDR2 SQIVND (reference sequence). CDR3 coding DNA: TGTGCCAGTAGTATCCTACCAGGGGACCGACCCTACGAGCAGTACTTC. Protein product: CASSILPGDRPYEQYF. Variable domain in full (rest from reference TRBV19 and TRBJ2-7): DGGITQSPKYLFRKEGQNVTLSCEQNLNHDAMYWYRQDPGQGLRLIYYSQIVNDFQKGDIAEGYSVSREKKESFPLTVTSAQKNPTAFYLCASSILPGDRPYEQYFGPGTRLTVT.

The chain couples TRBV9 to TRBJ2-7; 7 bases fit TRBD1. Germline values: CDR1 SGDLS, CDR2 YYNGEE. CDR3 length equals 15 residues. V lost 4 bases, J lost 0 bases, and 7 bases stayed unmatched. CDR3 protein: CASSPGTVPSYEQYF. CDR3 DNA: TGTGCCAGCAGCCCCGGGACAGTCCCCTCCTACGAGCAGTACTTC.

The chain uses TRBV30 and TRBJ1-5; a weak D match, TRBD1 (6 bases). Between the trimmed V and J ends, which lost 6 bases and 4 bases, there was a span of 13 bases. CDR1 and CDR2 (germline): GTSNPN, SVGIG (reference sequence). The CDR3 has 13 amino acids. DNA for the CDR3: TGTGCCTGTCAAGGGGGGGTGAATCAGCCCCAGCATTTT. As protein: CACQGGVNQPQHF.

This clonotype was picked up a small number of times. J is TRBJ2-7 and V is TRBV20-1, with 9 bases lining up with TRBD2. Germline V gene sequence: CDR1 DFQATT, CDR2 SNEGSKA (reference sequence). The CDR3 covers 15 residues. V shed 0 bases and J 3 bases; nucleotides not matched to a gene: 6. The CDR3 here is CSARDAGGGDYEQYF. The CDR3 DNA reads TGCAGTGCTAGAGACGCGGGGGGGGGTGACTACGAGCAGTACTTC.

This chain joins TRBV30 and TRBJ2-3, with D perhaps assigned TRBD1 or TRBD2 (5 bases each). The germline V gene encodes CDR1 GTSNPN and CDR2 SVGIG (reference sequence). Between the trimmed V and J ends, which lost 6 bases and 2 bases, there was a span of 12 bases. CDR3 size: 13 residues. The CDR3 loop reads CACNGAPTDTQYF. Here the CDR3 DNA reads TGTGCCTGCAACGGGGCTCCCACAGATACGCAGTATTTT.

This clonotype has just a few counts. This chain uses TRBV6-1 with TRBJ2-1, with D perhaps assigned TRBD1 or TRBD2 (5 bases each). The better agreement between TRBJ2-7 and the DNA end casts doubt on the J call. CDR1 is MNHNS, CDR2 SASEGT, per germline. The CDR3 loop spans 15 amino acids. CDR3 loop: CASSLRDASSYEQYF. The CDR3 nucleotides are TGTGCCAGCAGCCTTCGGGACGCCAGCTCCTACGAGCAGTACTTC.